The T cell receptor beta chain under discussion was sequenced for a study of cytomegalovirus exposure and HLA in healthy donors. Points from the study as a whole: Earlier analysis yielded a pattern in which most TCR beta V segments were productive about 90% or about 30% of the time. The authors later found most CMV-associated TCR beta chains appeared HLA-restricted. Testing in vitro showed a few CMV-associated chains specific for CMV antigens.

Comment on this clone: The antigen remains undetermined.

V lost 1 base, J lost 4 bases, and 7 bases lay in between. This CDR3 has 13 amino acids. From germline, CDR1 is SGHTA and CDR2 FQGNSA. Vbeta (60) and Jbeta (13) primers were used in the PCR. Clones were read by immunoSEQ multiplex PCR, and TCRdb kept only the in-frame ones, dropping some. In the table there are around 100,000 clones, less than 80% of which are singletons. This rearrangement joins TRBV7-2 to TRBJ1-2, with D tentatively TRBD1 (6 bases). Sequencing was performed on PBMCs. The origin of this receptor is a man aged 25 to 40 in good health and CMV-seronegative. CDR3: CASSLGQVYGYTF. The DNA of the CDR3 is TGTGCCAGCAGCTTAGGACAGGTCTATGGCTACACCTTC.